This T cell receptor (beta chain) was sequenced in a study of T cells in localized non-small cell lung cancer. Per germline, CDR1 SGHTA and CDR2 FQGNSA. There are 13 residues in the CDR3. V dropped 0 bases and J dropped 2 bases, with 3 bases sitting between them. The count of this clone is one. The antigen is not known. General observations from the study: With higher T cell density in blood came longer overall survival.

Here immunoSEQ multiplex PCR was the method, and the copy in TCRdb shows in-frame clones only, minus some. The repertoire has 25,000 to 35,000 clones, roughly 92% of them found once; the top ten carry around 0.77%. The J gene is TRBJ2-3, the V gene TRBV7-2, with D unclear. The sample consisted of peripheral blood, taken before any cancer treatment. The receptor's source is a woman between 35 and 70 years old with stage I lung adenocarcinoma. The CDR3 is CASSLATTDTQYF. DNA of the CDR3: TGTGCCAGCAGCTTAGCGACCACAGATACGCAGTATTTT.